This T cell receptor beta chain was captured by sequencing in a study of blood T cell repertoires in COVID-19. The overall study: There were acute and convalescent COVID-19 samples, and they came from the United States, Italy and Spain. Sample material is recorded as cDNA or gDNA derived from T cells, B-cell-depleted T cells, or PBMCs.

As processed by the authors: From reference gene primer amplification, estimates of nucleated cell counts were derived. Repertoires were generated with immunoSEQ multiplex PCR, while TCRdb's copy carries only in-frame clones and drops some. V, J and clone size reflect that table, while D and trimming were determined from the DNA. The top ten clones hold approximately 23% of a sample with tens of thousands of clones, roughly 87% of them seen once. Germline CDR1 is LGHDT and CDR2 is YNNKEL (reference sequence). Trimming took 1 base from V and 5 from J, leaving 11 bases between them. The CDR3 sequence is 14 residues long.

This TCR was recovered from a woman of 80 years or more in a cohort sampled during active or convalescent COVID-19. This chain links TRBV3-1 (or the pseudogene TRBV3-2) with TRBJ1-1; D perhaps matches TRBD1 (6 bases). What was sequenced was peripheral blood. CDR3 protein: CASSQVGGDTEAFF. DNA for the CDR3: TGTGCCAGCAGCCAAGTAGGGGGGGATACTGAAGCTTTCTTT.